This TCR beta chain was sequenced in a study of control samples from healthy donors and cancer patients. Profiled with immunoSEQ multiplex PCR; TCRdb holds only in-frame clones, not every one. The sample lists about 92,000 clones; around 80% were seen once. V shed 7 bases and J shed 1 base, with 7 bases lying between them. Looked up from germline, CDR1 is SGHVS and CDR2 is FQNEAQ. The CDR3 covers 13 residues. In its sample, this clone ranks as medium-sized. The clonotype was recovered from a woman aged 60 to 75 in good health. Specimen: blood. J is TRBJ2-2 and V is TRBV7-8, with D uncertain. The CDR3 loop reads CASNVRNTGELFF. In nucleotides, the CDR3 is TGTGCCAGCAACGTGAGGAACACCGGGGAGCTGTTTTTT.